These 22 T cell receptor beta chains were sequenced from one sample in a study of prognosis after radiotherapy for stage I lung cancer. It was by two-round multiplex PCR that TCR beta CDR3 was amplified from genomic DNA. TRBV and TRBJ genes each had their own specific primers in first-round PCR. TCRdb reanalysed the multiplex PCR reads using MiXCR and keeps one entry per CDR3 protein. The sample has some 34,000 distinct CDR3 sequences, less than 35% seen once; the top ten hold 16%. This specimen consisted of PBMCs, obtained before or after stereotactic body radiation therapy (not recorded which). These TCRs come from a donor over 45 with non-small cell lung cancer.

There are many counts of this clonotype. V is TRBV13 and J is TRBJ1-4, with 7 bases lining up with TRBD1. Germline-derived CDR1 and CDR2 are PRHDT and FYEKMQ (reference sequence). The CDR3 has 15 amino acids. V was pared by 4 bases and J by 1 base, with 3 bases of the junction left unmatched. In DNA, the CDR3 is TGTGCCAGCAGCTCAGCAGGGGGAACTAATGAAAAACTGTTTTTT. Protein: CASSSAGGTNEKLFF.

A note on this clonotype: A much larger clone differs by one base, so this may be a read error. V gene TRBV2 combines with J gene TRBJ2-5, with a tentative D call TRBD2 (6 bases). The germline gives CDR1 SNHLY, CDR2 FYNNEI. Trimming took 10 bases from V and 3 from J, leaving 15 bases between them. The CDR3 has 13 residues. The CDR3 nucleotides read TGTGCCACCTCAGGACTATCGGAAGAGACCCAGTACTTC. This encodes CATSGLSEETQYF.

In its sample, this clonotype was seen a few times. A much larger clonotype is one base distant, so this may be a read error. The CDR3, as DNA: TGTGCCATCAGTACGGACAACACAGGGGCCTATGGCTACACCTTC. It translates to CAISTDNTGAYGYTF. The genes are TRBV10-3 and TRBJ1-2; 7 bases agree with TRBD1. The CDR3 runs 15 residues. J gave up 4 bases and V 5 bases, and 10 bases lay outside the gene matches. Germline V gene lookup returns CDR1 ENHRY and CDR2 SYGVKD.

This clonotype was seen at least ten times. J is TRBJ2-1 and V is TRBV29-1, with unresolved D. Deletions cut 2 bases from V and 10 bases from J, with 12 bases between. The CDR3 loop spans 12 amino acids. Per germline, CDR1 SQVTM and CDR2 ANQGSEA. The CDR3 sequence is CSVEPEASEQFF. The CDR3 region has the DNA TGCAGCGTTGAACCCGAAGCGTCCGAGCAGTTCTTC.

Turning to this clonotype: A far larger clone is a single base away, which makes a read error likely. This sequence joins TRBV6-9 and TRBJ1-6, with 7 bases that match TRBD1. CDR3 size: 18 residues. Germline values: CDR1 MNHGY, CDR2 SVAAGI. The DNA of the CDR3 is TGTGCCAGCAGGTATTTCCCGGGACAGCAGTCCTATAATTCACCCCTCCACTTT. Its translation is CASRYFPGQQSYNSPLHF.

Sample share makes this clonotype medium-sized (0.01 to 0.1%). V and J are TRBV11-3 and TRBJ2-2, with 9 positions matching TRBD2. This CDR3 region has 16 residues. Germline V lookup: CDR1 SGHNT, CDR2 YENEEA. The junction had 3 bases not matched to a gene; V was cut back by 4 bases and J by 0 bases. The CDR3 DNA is TGTGCCAGCAGCTCCGTAGCGGGGGCGAACACCGGGGAGCTGTTTTTT. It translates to CASSSVAGANTGELFF.

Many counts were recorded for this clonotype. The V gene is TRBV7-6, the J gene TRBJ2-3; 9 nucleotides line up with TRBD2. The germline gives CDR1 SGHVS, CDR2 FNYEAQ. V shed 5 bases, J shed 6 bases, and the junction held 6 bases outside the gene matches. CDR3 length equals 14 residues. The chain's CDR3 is CASSPAGGPDTQYF. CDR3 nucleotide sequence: TGTGCCAGCAGCCCCGCGGGGGGGCCGGATACGCAGTATTTT.

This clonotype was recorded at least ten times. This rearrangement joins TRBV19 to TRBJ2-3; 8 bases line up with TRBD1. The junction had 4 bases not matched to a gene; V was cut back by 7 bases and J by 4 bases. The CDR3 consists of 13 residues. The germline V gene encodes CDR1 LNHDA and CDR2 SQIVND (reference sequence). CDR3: CASTPTGADTQYF. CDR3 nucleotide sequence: TGTGCCAGTACTCCGACAGGGGCAGATACGCAGTATTTT.

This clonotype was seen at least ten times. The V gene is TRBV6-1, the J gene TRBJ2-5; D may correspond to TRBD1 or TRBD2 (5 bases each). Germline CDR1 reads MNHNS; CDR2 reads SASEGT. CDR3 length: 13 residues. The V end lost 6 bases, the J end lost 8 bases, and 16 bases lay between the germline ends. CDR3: CASSRDHRDTQYF. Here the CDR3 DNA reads TGTGCCAGCAGCCGTGATCATCGGGACACCCAGTACTTC.

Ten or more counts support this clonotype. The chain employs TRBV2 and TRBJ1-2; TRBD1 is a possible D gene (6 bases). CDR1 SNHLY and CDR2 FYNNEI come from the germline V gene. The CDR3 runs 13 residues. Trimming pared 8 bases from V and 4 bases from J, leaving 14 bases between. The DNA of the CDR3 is TGTGCCAGCCATCGAGGGGGGGTCTATGGCTACACCTTC. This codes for CASHRGGVYGYTF.

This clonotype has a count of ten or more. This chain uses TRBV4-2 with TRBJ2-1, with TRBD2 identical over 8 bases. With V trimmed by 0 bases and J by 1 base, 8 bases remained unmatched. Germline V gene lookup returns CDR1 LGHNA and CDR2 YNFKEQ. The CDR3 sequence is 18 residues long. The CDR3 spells CASSQDGRSGSSYNEQFF. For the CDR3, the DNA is TGTGCCAGCAGCCAAGATGGACGGAGCGGGAGTTCCTACAATGAGCAGTTCTTC.

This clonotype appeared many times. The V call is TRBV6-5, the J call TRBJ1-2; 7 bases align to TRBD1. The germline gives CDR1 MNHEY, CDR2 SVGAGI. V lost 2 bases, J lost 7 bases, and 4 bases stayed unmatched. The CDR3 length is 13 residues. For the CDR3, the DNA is TGTGCCAGCAGTTACGCGACAGGGTTTGGCTACACCTTC. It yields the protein CASSYATGFGYTF.

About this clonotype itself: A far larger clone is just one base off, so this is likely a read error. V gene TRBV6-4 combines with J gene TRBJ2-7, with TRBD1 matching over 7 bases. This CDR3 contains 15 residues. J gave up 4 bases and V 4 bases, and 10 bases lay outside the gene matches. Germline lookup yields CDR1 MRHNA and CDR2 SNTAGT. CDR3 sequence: CASSASVTGSYEQYF. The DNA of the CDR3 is TGTGCCAGCAGTGCCTCCGTGACAGGGAGTTACGAGCAGTACTTC.

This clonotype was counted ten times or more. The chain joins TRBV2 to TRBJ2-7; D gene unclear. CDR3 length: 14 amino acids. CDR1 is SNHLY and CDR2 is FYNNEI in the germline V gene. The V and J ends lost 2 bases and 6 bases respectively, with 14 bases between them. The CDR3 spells CASSELTVFSEQYF. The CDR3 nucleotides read TGTGCCAGCAGTGAATTAACGGTTTTCTCCGAGCAGTACTTC.

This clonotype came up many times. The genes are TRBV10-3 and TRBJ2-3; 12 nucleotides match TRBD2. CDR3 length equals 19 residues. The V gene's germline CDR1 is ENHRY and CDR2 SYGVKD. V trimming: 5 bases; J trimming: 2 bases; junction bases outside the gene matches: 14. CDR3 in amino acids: CAISPQTSGSSGVTDTQYF. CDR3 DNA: TGTGCCATCAGTCCCCAGACTAGCGGGAGTTCTGGCGTCACAGATACGCAGTATTTT.

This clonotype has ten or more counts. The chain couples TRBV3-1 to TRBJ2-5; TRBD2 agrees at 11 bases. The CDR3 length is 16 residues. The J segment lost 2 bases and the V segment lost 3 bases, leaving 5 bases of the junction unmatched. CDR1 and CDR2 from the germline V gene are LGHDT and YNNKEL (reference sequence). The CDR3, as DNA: TGTGCCAGCAGCCATCTAGCGGGGGGATCACAAGAGACCCAGTACTTC. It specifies CASSHLAGGSQETQYF.

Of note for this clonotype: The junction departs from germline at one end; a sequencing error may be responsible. The CDR3 is CDSSLQGNYGYTF. The CDR3 nucleotides are TGTGACAGCAGTTTACAGGGGAACTATGGGTACACCTTC. This chain links TRBV27 with TRBJ1-2; 7 bases are a match to TRBD1. The CDR3 length is 13 residues. The germline V gene has CDR1 MNHEY and CDR2 SMNVEV (reference sequence).

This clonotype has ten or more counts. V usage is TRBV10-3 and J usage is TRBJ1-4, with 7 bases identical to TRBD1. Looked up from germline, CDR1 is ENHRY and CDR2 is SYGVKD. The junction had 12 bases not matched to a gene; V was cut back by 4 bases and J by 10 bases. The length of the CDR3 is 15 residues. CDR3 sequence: CAISADGEGATKLFF. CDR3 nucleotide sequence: TGTGCCATCAGTGCAGATGGAGAGGGGGCCACAAAACTGTTTTTT.

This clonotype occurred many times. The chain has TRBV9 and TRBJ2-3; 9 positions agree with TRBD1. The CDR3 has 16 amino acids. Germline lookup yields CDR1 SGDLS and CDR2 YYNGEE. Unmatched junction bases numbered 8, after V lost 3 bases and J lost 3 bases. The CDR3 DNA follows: TGTGCCAGCAGCGCCTTGACAGGGGGAGGTACAGATACGCAGTATTTT. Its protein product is CASSALTGGGTDTQYF. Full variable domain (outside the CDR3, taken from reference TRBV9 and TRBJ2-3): DSGVTQTPKHLITATGQRVTLRCSPRSGDLSVYWYQQSLDQGLQFLIQYYNGEERAKGNILERFSAQQFPDLHSELNLSSLELGDSALYFCASSALTGGGTDTQYFGPGTRLTVL.

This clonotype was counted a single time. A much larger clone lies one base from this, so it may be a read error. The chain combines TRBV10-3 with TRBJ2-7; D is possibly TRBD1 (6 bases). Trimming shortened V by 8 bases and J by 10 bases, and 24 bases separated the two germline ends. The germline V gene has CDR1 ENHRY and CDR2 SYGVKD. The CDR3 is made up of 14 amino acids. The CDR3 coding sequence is TGTGCCATCGGGGAAGACAGGTACCTCTCCGATCAGTACTTC. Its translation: CAIGEDRYLSDQYF.

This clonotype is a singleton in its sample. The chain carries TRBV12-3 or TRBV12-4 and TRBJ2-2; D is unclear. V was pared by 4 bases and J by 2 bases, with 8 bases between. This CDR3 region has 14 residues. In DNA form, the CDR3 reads TGTGCCAGCAGTTCTCAGGATAACACCGGGGAGCTGTTTTTT. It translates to CASSSQDNTGELFF.

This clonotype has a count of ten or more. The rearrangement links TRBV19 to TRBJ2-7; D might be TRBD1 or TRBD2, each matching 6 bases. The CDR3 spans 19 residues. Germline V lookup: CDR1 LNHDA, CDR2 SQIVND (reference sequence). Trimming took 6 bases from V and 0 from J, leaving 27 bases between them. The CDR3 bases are TGTGCCAGTAGCATCTTCGGGGGATTGCTAGGGGGTCCCTCCTACGAGCAGTACTTC. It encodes CASSIFGGLLGGPSYEQYF.